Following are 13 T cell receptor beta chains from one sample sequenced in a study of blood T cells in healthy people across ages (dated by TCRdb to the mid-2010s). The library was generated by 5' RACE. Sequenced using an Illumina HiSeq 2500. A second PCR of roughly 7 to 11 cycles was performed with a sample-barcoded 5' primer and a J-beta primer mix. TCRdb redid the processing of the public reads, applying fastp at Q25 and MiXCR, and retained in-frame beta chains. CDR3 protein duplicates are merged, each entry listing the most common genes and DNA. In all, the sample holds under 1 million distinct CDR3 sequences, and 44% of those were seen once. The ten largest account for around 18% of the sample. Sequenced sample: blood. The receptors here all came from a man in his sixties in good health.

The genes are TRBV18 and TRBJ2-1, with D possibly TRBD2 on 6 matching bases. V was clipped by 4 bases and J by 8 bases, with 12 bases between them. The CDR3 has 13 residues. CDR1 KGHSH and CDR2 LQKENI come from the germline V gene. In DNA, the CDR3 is TGTGCCAGCTCACTGCTAGCGCGCCATGAGCAGTTCTTC. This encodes CASSLLARHEQFF.

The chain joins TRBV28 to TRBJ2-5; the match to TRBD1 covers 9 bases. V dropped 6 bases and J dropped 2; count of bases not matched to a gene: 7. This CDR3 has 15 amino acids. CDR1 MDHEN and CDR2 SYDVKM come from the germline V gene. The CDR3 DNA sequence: TGTGCCAGCAGGGAGACAGGGGGTTTGCAAGAGACCCAGTACTTC. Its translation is CASRETGGLQETQYF.

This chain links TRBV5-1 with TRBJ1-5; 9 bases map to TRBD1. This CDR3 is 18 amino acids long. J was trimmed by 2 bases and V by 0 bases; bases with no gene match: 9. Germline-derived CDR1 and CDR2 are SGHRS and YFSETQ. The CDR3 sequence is CASSLAPRTGEGNQPQHF. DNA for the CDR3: TGCGCCAGCAGCTTGGCCCCTAGGACAGGGGAAGGCAATCAGCCCCAGCATTTT.

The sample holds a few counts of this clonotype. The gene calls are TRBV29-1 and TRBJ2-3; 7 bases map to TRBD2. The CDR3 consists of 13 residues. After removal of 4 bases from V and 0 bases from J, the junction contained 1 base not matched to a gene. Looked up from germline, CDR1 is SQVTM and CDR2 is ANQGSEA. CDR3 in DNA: TGCAGCGTTGGCGGGGGAAGCACAGATACGCAGTATTTT. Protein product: CSVGGGSTDTQYF.

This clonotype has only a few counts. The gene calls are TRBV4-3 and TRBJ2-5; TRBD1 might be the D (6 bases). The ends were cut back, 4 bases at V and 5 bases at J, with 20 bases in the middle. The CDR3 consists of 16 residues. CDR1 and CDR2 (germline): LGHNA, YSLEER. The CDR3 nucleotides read TGCGCCAGCAGCCCTGCTTTCGCAGGGGATTTGGAGACCCAGTACTTC. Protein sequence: CASSPAFAGDLETQYF.

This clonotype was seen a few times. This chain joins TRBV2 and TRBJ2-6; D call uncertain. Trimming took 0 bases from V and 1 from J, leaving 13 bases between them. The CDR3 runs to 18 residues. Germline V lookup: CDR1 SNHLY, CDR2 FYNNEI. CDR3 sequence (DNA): TGTGCCAGCAGTGAAGCTGCAGGCTCGTGGTCTGGGGCCAACGTCCTGACTTTC. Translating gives CASSEAAGSWSGANVLTF.

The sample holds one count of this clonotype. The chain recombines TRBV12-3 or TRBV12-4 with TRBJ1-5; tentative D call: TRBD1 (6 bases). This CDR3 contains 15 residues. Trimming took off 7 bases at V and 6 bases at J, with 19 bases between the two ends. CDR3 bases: TGTGCCAGCAACCTCGAGGGGGAAATGGGTCAGCCCCAGCATTTT. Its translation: CASNLEGEMGQPQHF.

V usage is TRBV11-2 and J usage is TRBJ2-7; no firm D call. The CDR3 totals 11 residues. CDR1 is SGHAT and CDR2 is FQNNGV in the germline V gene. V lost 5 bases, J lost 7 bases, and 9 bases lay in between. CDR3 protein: CASSAVNEQYF. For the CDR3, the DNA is TGTGCCAGCAGCGCGGTTAATGAGCAGTACTTC. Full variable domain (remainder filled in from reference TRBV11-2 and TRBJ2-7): EAGVAQSPRYKIIEKRQSVAFWCNPISGHATLYWYQQILGQGPKLLIQFQNNGVVDDSQLPKDRFSAERLKGVDSTLKIQPAKLEDSAVYLCASSAVNEQYFGPGTRLTVT.

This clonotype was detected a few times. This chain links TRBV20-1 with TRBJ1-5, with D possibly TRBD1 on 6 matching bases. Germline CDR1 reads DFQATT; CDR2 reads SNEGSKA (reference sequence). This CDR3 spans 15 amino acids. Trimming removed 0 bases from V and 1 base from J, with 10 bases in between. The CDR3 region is CSARDRQASNQPQHF. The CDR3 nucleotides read TGCAGTGCTAGAGATCGACAGGCGAGCAATCAGCCCCAGCATTTT.

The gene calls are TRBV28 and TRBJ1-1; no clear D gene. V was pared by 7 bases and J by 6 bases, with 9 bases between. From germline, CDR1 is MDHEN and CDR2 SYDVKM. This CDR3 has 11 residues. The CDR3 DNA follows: TGTGCCAGCATCTTCCAGGCTGAAGCTTTCTTT. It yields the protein CASIFQAEAFF.

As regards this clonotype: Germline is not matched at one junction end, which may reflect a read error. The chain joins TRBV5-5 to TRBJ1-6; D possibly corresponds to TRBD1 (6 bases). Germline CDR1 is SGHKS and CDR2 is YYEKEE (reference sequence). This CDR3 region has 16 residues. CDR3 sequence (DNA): TGTGCCAGCAGCTGGGCCCAGGGGACCTATACTTCACCCCTCCACTTT. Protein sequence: CASSWAQGTYTSPLHF.

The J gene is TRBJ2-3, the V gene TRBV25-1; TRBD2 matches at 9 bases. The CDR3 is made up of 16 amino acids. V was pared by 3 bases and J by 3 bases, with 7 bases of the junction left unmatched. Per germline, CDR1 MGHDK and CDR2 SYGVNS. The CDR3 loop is CASSDLLAGDTDTQYF. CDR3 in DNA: TGTGCCAGCAGTGACCTCTTAGCGGGGGATACAGATACGCAGTATTTT.

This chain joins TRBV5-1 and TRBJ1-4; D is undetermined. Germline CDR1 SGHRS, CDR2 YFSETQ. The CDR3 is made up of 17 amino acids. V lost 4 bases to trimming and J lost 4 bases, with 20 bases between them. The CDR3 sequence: CASSLPGTEFYNEKLFF. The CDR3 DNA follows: TGCGCCAGCAGCCTCCCCGGTACAGAATTTTATAATGAAAAACTGTTTTTT.